The 7 T cell receptor beta chains in this list originate from one sample, sequenced in a study of naive and memory T cell subsets. An equimolar mix of two oligonucleotides served as the beta constant-region primer for TRBC1 and TRBC2. In TCRdb, the UMI-ligation and nested PCR reads were re-called with MiXCR into one record per CDR3 protein. The data contain around 90,000 distinct CDR3 sequences, about 6.5% of them seen just once; the ten biggest clones take up over 1.5%. Sequencing was performed on central memory CD4+ T cells from blood. The receptors shown here come from a human donor in good health.

The chain combines TRBV7-2 with TRBJ2-7, with D unresolved. V lost 4 bases to trimming and J lost 2 bases, with 12 bases between them. This CDR3 comprises 14 residues. Looked up from germline, CDR1 is SGHTA and CDR2 is FQGNSA. The CDR3 is CASSSGFGPYEQYF. CDR3 bases: TGTGCCAGCAGCTCCGGATTTGGCCCCTACGAGCAGTACTTC.

The CDR3 region is CASSDTGETQYF. DNA for the CDR3: TGCGCCAGCAGCGATACAGGGGAAACGCAGTATTTT. The rearrangement links TRBV5-1 to TRBJ2-3, with TRBD1 matching 7 bases. CDR1 is SGHRS and CDR2 is YFSETQ in the germline V gene. The CDR3 is 12 amino acids. Germline trimming cut 4 bases from V and 9 bases from J; bases unmatched to any gene: 5.

This clonotype appeared many times. CDR3 DNA sequence: TGTGCCAGCTCACCGGACGGAAGAAATCAGCCCCAGCATTTT. Protein: CASSPDGRNQPQHF. This chain joins TRBV18 and TRBJ1-5; D is unclear. The CDR3 totals 14 residues. The germline V gene encodes CDR1 KGHSH and CDR2 LQKENI. Between the trimmed V and J ends, which lost 3 bases and 4 bases, there was a span of 10 bases.

Ten or more counts support this clonotype. The chain couples TRBV29-1 to TRBJ2-7; 13 bases match TRBD2. CDR3 length: 15 residues. V shed 6 bases, J shed 2 bases, and the junction held 7 bases outside the gene matches. In germline, CDR1 is SQVTM, CDR2 ANQGSEA. In DNA form, the CDR3 reads TGCAGCGTAAGGACCGGGACTAGCGGGACCTACGAGCAGTACTTC. This translates into CSVRTGTSGTYEQYF.

This clonotype was observed many times. The CDR3: CASRRTGANNSPLHF. The DNA of the CDR3 is TGTGCCAGCAGGCGGACAGGGGCAAATAATTCACCCCTCCACTTT. The chain has TRBV2 and TRBJ1-6; TRBD1 matches at 9 bases. The CDR3 totals 15 residues. Germline assignment: CDR1 SNHLY and CDR2 FYNNEI. V shed 6 bases, J shed 5 bases, and the junction held 5 bases outside the gene matches.

This clonotype was found many times. This CDR3 is CSVGGAQGYGYTF. In DNA form, the CDR3 reads TGCAGCGTTGGGGGGGCGCAGGGCTATGGCTACACCTTC. V usage is TRBV29-1 and J usage is TRBJ1-2, with TRBD1 as a possible D gene (6 bases). The CDR3 runs to 13 residues. The V gene lost 4 bases and the J gene lost 4 bases, with 13 bases spanning the gap. The germline V gene encodes CDR1 SQVTM and CDR2 ANQGSEA.

Many counts were recorded for this clonotype. The chain carries TRBV7-2 and TRBJ1-1, with D hard to call. Per the germline V gene, CDR1 is SGHTA and CDR2 is FQGNSA. Trimming shortened V by 2 bases and J by 4 bases, and 5 bases separated the two germline ends. The CDR3 contains 12 residues. Here the CDR3 DNA reads TGTGCCAGCAGCTTACGGTCCACTGAAGCTTTCTTT. Protein product: CASSLRSTEAFF.